What follows are 9 T cell receptor beta chains derived from one specimen sequenced in a study of OX40 agonist ivuxolimab in advanced cancers. Profiling relied on immunoSEQ multiplex PCR, and the TCRdb table lists in-frame clones only, not all of them. This repertoire shows around 76,000 clones, over 80% found once; its top ten account for nearly 0.55%. This specimen was CD4+ or CD8+ T cells sorted from blood, taken in a trial of the OX40 agonist ivuxolimab. These receptors all stem from an adult with an advanced solid tumor such as melanoma, head and neck, liver or kidney cancer.

This clone was observed once. The chain combines TRBV6-1 with TRBJ2-1, with D tentatively TRBD1 (5 bases). The CDR3 runs to 18 residues. The germline gives CDR1 MNHNS, CDR2 SASEGT. Deletions cut 2 bases from V and 5 bases from J, with 22 bases between. For the CDR3, the DNA is TGTGCCAGCAGTGAATACCCCCCGGTGTTAGGGGCCGACAATGAGCAGTTCTTC. Translation: CASSEYPPVLGADNEQFF.

The chain links TRBV20-1 to TRBJ1-1; D is ambiguous. V was trimmed by 7 bases and J by 6 bases, leaving 12 bases between them. Germline loops: CDR1 DFQATT, CDR2 SNEGSKA (reference sequence). The CDR3 is 11 amino acids. CDR3 protein: CSGDSNAEAFF. For the CDR3, the DNA is TGCAGTGGTGACTCTAACGCTGAAGCTTTCTTT.

This chain joins TRBV9 and TRBJ2-3, with 12 nucleotides matching TRBD2. This CDR3 region has 18 residues. The V gene's germline CDR1 is SGDLS and CDR2 YYNGEE. Losses at the gene ends were 0 bases for V and 2 bases for J; bases not matched to a gene: 7. The CDR3 DNA follows: TGTGCCAGCAGCGTAGGGTCGGGACTAGCGGGCCTCACAGATACGCAGTATTTT. Translated: CASSVGSGLAGLTDTQYF.

This chain joins TRBV7-6 and TRBJ2-3; 8 bases align to TRBD2. With V trimmed by 4 bases and J by 2 bases, 5 bases remained unmatched. CDR3 size: 15 residues. Germline V gene lookup returns CDR1 SGHVS and CDR2 FNYEAQ. The CDR3 region has the DNA TGTGCCAGCAGCTGGAGCGGGAGCGCCACAGATACGCAGTATTTT. It is translated as CASSWSGSATDTQYF.

The rearrangement links TRBV18 to TRBJ1-1; 9 bases are shared with TRBD1. Germline values: CDR1 KGHSH, CDR2 LQKENI. This CDR3 is built from 14 residues. V lost 6 bases to trimming and J lost 5 bases; unmatched junction nucleotides: 7. The CDR3 nucleotides are TGTGCCAGCTCCCGGGACAGGGAGGGGACTGAAGCTTTCTTT. Translating gives CASSRDREGTEAFF.

V gene TRBV6-1 combines with J gene TRBJ1-2, with 8 bases matching TRBD1. Looked up from germline, CDR1 is MNHNS and CDR2 is SASEGT. The CDR3 covers 14 residues. V shed 7 bases, J shed 7 bases, and the junction held 11 bases outside the gene matches. The CDR3 reads CASTDDRGLLGYTF. The CDR3 region has the DNA TGTGCCAGCACCGACGACAGGGGCCTCCTTGGCTACACCTTC.

The V gene is TRBV7-8, the J gene TRBJ2-7, with 7 bases lining up with TRBD2. V lost 4 bases, J lost 2 bases, and 11 bases stayed unmatched. The CDR3 runs 16 residues. Germline loops: CDR1 SGHVS, CDR2 FQNEAQ. The CDR3 reads CASSSRRLAPTYEQYF. As DNA, the CDR3 is TGTGCCAGCAGCTCACGAAGACTAGCTCCAACCTACGAGCAGTACTTC.

A single count supports this clone. The V gene is TRBV19, the J gene TRBJ2-3; 13 bases line up with TRBD2. V lost 4 bases, J lost 1 base, and 2 bases stayed unmatched. This CDR3 spans 16 amino acids. Germline CDR1 is LNHDA and CDR2 is SQIVND (reference sequence). DNA for the CDR3: TGTGCCAGTAGTAAGGGGACTAGCGGGGGCACAGATACGCAGTATTTT. Translating gives CASSKGTSGGTDTQYF.

V usage is TRBV7-6 and J usage is TRBJ1-2, with a possible D match to TRBD1 (5 bases). Germline values: CDR1 SGHVS, CDR2 FNYEAQ. Trimming removed 5 bases at V and 3 bases at J, with 19 bases between. The CDR3 is 16 amino acids. The CDR3 spells CASSPSDGHHDYGYTF. CDR3 nucleotide sequence: TGTGCCAGCAGCCCTAGCGATGGACATCACGACTATGGCTACACCTTC. Using reference TRBV7-6 and TRBJ1-2 for the parts outside the CDR3, the full variable domain is GAGVSQSPRYKVTKRGQDVALRCDPISGHVSLYWYRQALGQGPEFLTYFNYEAQQDKSGLPNDRFSAERPEGSISTLTIQRTEQRDSAMYRCASSPSDGHHDYGYTFGSGTRLTVV.